The 2 T cell receptor beta chains below all came from one sample that was sequenced in a study of blood T cell repertoires in COVID-19. The protocol was immunoSEQ multiplex PCR, while the TCRdb copy is restricted to in-frame clones and leaves out a portion. The top ten hold less than 3.5% of the sample, which has 130,000 to 150,000 clones, roughly 84% seen once. Sequencing input: peripheral blood. The receptors stem from a human donor with acute or convalescent COVID-19. The donor label of this sample is uncertain.

This clone appeared a few times. V usage is TRBV29-1 and J usage is TRBJ2-7; D call uncertain. The CDR3 loop spans 12 amino acids. The germline gives CDR1 SQVTM, CDR2 ANQGSEA. V lost 4 bases and J lost 6, with 13 bases in between. The CDR3 reads CSVASAATEQYF. The CDR3, as DNA: TGCAGCGTTGCCAGTGCCGCAACCGAGCAGTACTTC.

The chain links TRBV15 to TRBJ1-5, with 8 nucleotides matching TRBD1. Trimming cost V 5 bases and J 9 bases; bases outside gene matches: 15. Germline V gene sequence: CDR1 LNHNV, CDR2 YYDKDF (reference sequence). The CDR3 sequence is 16 residues long. The CDR3 DNA is TGTGCCACCAGCGAGCCTCTGGGACAGGCGCTTCGGCCCCAGCATTTT. Translated: CATSEPLGQALRPQHF.